The present entry profiles one T cell receptor beta chain with its context. The sample is drawn from a study of blood T cell repertoires in COVID-19. This table comes from immunoSEQ multiplex PCR, and its TCRdb copy is limited to in-frame clones, with some not included. The sample records some 250,000 clones, 80% to 90% being singletons. Cohorts were based on clinical histories the participants reported. Germline assignment: CDR1 SEHNR and CDR2 FQNEAQ (reference sequence). The CDR3 sequence is 15 residues long. V gave up 5 bases and J gave up 0 bases, with 10 bases separating them. The sequence was collected from a woman aged 50 to 65 who had recovered from COVID-19. The chain combines TRBV7-9 with TRBJ2-2; no reliable D call. Sequencing input: PBMCs or T cells enriched from blood (not recorded which). The CDR3 DNA sequence: TGTGCCAGCAGCCGTTATGGCACGAACACCGGGGAGCTGTTTTTT. Amino acids: CASSRYGTNTGELFF.